This TCR beta chain was obtained from a study of cytomegalovirus exposure and HLA in healthy donors. Study-level points and caveats: In a later analysis, HLA-associated beta chains showed higher expansion and lower generation probabilities than comparable chains. High sensitivity and specificity were reportedly achieved when the classifier diagnosed cytomegalovirus status. While the bulk of TCR sequences proved rare, some public TCRs turned up in many donors.

The CDR3 consists of 17 residues. Between the trimmed V and J ends, which lost 1 base and 4 bases, there was a span of 17 bases. Germline assignment: CDR1 MGHRA and CDR2 YSYEKL. 13 Jbeta primers and 60 Vbeta primers were used for the PCR. Sequencing used immunoSEQ multiplex PCR; TCRdb keeps in-frame clones, though not all of them. The sample includes 110,000 or so clones, approximately 67% of them seen just once. This clone was detected only a few times. The antigen remains unidentified. This receptor was obtained from a man between 18 and 35 years old in good health and CMV-seropositive. This chain links TRBV4-1 with TRBJ1-5; weak D call: TRBD1 (6 bases). The sequencing sample was made of PBMCs. This CDR3 reads CASSQVGGVGTNQPQHF. The CDR3 region has the DNA TGCGCCAGCAGCCAAGTTGGGGGCGTGGGGACAAATCAGCCCCAGCATTTT.